This T cell receptor beta chain came from a study of identifying expanded T cells in peripheral blood (dated by TCRdb to the late 2010s). Notes on the research overall: Separate aliquots of the same genomic DNA pool were sequenced to produce technical replicates, and four replicates were compared in pairs.

During the collection period, no infections or other immune events were recorded for the healthy donors. To calibrate time-dependent variance in a beta-binomial model of T-cell clone differential abundance, blood repertoires from healthy donors were used as a training cohort. There were about 10 healthy donors in the training cohort, of whom 3 were female and 7 were male. The donors were between roughly 29 and 64 years old, with an average age of roughly 40 years. Whole blood from each healthy donor was obtained from a commercial supplier and was collected at three time points around 2 weeks apart. For immunosequencing, genomic DNA was extracted from unsorted whole blood. The immunoSEQ Assay, which relies on bias-controlled multiplex PCR amplification of genomic DNA, was used to profile TCRbeta CDR3 regions. As for the original processing: The absolute abundance of each unique TCRbeta CDR3 region was quantified after sequences were collapsed and filtered. Differential abundance was tested with two models: a binomial (Fisher-equivalent) model and a beta-binomial model that adds time-dependent variance fitted from healthy donors. Clones with fewer than 5 combined templates were removed, and a clone was called differentially abundant if the clone's Benjamini-Hochberg FDR was below 0.01. The form v = (b*log(k)+a)^2 was used to model beta-binomial variance as a function of total template count across the two samples. TCRdb carries this immuneACCESS record with in-frame sequences only. Its versions omit some clonotypes, under half of them owing to an unresolved V gene in the studies checked, with the rest unexplained. That table furnishes V, J and clone size, whereas the DNA furnished D and trimming. This sample holds approximately 85,000 clones; 70% to 90% were observed only once. 19% of the sample belongs to the ten largest clones.

The study at large found these results: The binomial model flagged 0.9 to 1.5 differentially abundant clones between technical replicates, compared with around 15 over about 2 weeks and 19 to 20 over around 4 weeks. Both the number of clones called differentially abundant and the false-positive rate were significantly reduced by the beta-binomial model across all healthy-donor time intervals. The authors expected that over much longer intervals, such as months to years, biological variance in healthy repertoires might increase even further. Variance in clone template counts between approximately 2-week samples significantly increased with total template count across all healthy donors.

The table lists this clone with a few counts. It has no known antigen specificity. No quality values exist for individual bases; no much larger clone is one base distant. Germline trimming: 5 bases from V, 5 bases from J; junction bases outside gene matches: 6. The germline V gene encodes CDR1 MNHEY and CDR2 SMNVEV (reference sequence). Reading from cysteine to phenylalanine, the CDR3 counts 15 amino acids. Only the CDR3 DNA is retained, 45 bases long and in frame from the first base. This chain is built from TRBV27 and TRBJ2-3, and TRBD2 aligns with 11 junction nucleotides. Sequencing was carried out using blood. This TCR was recovered from a person aged 18 to 70 in good health. The CDR3 has the sequence CASSILAGGKDTQYF. The sequenced DNA: TGTGCCAGCAGTATTCTAGCGGGGGGCAAAGATACGCAGTATTTT.